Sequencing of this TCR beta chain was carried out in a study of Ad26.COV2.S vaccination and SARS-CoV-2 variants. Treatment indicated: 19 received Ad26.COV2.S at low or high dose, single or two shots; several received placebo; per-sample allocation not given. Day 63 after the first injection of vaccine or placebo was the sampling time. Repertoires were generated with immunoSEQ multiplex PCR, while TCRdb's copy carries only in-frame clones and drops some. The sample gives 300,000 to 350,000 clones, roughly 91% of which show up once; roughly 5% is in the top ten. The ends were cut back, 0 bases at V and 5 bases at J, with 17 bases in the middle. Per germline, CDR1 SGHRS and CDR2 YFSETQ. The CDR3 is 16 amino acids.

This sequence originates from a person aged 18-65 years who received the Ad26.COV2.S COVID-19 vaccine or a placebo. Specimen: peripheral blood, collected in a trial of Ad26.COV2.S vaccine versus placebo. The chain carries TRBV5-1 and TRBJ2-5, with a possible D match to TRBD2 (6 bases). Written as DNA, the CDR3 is TGCGCCAGCAGCTTGGCCGGTGGGGGGACTTCGGAGACCCAGTACTTC. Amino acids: CASSLAGGGTSETQYF.